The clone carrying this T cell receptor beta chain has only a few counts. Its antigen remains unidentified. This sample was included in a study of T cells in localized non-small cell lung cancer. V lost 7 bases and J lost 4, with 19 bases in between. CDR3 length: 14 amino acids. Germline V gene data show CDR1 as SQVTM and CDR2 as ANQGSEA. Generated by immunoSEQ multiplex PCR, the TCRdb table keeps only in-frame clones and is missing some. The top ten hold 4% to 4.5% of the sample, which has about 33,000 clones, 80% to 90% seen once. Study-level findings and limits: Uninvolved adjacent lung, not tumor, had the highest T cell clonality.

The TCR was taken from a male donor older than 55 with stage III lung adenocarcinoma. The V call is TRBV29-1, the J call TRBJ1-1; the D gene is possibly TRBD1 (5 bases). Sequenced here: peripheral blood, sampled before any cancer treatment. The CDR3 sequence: CSAVAGPSGTEAFF. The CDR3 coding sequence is TGCAGCGCTGTCGCGGGGCCTTCTGGCACTGAAGCTTTCTTT.